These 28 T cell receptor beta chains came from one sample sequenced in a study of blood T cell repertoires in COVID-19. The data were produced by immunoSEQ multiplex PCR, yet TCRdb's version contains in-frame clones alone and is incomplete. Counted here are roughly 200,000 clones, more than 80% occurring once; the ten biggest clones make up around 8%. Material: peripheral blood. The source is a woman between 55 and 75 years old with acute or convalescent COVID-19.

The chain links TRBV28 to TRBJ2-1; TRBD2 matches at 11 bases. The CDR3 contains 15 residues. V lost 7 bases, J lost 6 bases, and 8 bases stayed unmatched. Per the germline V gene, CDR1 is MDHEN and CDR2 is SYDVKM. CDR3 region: CASTDFSGRANEQFF. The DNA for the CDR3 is TGTGCCAGCACCGATTTTAGCGGGAGGGCCAATGAGCAGTTCTTC.

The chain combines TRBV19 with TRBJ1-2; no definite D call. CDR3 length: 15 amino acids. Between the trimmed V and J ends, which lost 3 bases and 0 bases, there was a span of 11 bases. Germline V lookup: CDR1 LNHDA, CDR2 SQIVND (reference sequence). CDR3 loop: CASSIGGSTNYGYTF. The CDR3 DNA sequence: TGTGCCAGTAGTATCGGAGGCAGCACTAACTATGGCTACACCTTC.

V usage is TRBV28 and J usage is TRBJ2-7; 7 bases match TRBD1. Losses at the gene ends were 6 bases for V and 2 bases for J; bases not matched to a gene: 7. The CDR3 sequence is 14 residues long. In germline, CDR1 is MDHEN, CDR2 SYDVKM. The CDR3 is CASRTRQGPYEQYF. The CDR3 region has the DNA TGTGCCAGCAGAACTAGACAGGGTCCCTACGAGCAGTACTTC.

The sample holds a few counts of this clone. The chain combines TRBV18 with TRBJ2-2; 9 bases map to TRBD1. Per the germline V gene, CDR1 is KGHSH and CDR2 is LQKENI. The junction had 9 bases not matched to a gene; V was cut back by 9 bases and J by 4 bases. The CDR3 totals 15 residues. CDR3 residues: CASFRDRATTGELFF. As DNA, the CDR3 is TGTGCCAGTTTCCGGGACAGGGCTACCACCGGGGAGCTGTTTTTT.

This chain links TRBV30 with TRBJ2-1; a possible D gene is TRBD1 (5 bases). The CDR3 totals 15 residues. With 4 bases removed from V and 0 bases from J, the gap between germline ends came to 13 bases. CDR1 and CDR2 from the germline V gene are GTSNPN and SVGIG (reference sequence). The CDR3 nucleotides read TGTGCCTGGACCCCAGGGCAGAGCTCCTACAATGAGCAGTTCTTC. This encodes CAWTPGQSSYNEQFF.

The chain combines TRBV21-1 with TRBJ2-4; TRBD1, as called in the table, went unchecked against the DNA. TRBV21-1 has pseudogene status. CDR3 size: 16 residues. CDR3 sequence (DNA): TGTGCCAGCAGCAAAGCTGACAGTTTGGCCAAAAACATTCAGTACTTC. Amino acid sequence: CASSKADSLAKNIQYF.

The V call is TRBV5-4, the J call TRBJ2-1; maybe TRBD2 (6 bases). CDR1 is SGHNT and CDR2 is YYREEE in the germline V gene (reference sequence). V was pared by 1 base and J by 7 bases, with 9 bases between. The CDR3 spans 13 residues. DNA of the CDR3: TGTGCCAGCAGCTTGTTGGCGGGGAATGAGCAGTTCTTC. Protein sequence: CASSLLAGNEQFF.

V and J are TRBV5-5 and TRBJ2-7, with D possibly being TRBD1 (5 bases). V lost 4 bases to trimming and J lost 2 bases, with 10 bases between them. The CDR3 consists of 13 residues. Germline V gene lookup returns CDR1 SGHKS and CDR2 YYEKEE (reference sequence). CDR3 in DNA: TGTGCCAGCAGCAGGGGATACACCTACGAGCAGTACGTC. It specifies CASSRGYTYEQYV.

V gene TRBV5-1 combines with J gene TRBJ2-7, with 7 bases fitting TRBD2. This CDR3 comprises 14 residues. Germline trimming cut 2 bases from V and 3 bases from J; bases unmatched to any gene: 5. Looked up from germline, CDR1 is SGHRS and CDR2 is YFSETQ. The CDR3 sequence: CASSFTAGVYEQYF. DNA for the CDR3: TGCGCCAGCAGCTTTACGGCGGGGGTCTACGAGCAGTACTTC.

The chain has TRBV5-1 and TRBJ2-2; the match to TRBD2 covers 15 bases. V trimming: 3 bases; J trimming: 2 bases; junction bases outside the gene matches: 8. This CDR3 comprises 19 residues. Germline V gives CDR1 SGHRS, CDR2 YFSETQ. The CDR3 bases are TGCGCCAGCAGCTCTGGACTAGCGGGAGGGTCCCTAAACACCGGGGAGCTGTTTTTT. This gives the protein CASSSGLAGGSLNTGELFF.

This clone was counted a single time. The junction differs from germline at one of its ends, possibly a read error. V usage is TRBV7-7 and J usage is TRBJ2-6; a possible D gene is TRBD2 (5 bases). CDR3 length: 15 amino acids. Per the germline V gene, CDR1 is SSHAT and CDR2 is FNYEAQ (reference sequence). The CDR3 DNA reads TGTGCTAGCAGCCCCGGGGTCTCTGGGGCCAACGTCCTGACTTTC. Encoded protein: CASSPGVSGANVLTF.

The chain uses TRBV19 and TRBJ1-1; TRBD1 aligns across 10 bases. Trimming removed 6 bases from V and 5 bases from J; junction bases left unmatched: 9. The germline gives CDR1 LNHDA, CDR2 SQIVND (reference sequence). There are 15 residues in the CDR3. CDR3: CASRSWDRGETEAFF. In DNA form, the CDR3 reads TGTGCCAGTAGGAGTTGGGACAGGGGAGAAACTGAAGCTTTCTTT.

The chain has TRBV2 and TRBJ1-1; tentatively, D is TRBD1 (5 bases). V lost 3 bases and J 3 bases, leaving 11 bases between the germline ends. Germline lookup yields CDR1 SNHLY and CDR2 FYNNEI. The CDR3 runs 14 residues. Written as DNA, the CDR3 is TGTGCCAGCAGTGACAGGGCTCGTTACACTGAAGCTTTCTTT. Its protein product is CASSDRARYTEAFF.

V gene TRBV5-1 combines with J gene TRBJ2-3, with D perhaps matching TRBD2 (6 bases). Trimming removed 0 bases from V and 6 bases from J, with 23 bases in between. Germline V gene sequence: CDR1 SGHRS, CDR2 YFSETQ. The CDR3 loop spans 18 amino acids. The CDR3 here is CASSLAGADIVPTDTQYF. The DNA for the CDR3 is TGCGCCAGCAGCTTGGCGGGAGCCGACATTGTTCCCACGGATACGCAGTATTTT.

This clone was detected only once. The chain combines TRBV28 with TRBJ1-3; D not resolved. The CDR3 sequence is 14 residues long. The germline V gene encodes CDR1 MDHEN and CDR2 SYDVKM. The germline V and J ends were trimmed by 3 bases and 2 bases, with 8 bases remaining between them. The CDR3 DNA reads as TGTGCCAGCAGTTTGGCGGGGACTGGAAACACCATATATTTT. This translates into CASSLAGTGNTIYF.

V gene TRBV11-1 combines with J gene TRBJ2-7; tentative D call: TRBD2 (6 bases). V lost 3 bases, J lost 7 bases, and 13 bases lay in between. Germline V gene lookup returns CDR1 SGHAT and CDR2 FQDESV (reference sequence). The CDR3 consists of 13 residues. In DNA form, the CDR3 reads TGTGCCAGCAGCTTCCAGATCGGGGGAGAGCAGTACGTC. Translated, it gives CASSFQIGGEQYV.

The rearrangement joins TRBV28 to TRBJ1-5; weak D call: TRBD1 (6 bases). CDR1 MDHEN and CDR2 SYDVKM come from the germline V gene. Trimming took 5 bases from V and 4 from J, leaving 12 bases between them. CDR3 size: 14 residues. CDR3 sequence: CASSLTGQNQPQHF. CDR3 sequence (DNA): TGTGCCAGCAGTCTCACAGGACAGAATCAGCCCCAGCATTTT. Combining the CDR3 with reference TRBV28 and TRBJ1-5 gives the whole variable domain DVKVTQSSRYLVKRTGEKVFLECVQDMDHENMFWYRQDPGLGLRLIYFSYDVKMKEKGDIPEGYSVSREKKERFSLILESASTNQTSMYLCASSLTGQNQPQHFGDGTRLSIL.

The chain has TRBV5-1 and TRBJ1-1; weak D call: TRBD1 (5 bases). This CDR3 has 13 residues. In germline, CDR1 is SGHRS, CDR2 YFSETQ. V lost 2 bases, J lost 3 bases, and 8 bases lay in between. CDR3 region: CASSFSRDTEAFF. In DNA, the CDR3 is TGCGCCAGCAGCTTCAGCAGGGACACTGAAGCTTTCTTT.

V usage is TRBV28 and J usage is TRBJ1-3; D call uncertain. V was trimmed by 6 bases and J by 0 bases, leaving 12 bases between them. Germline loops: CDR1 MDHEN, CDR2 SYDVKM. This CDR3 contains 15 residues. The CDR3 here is CASSSGGYSGNTIYF. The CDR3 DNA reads TGTGCCAGCAGCTCGGGAGGGTACTCTGGAAACACCATATATTTT. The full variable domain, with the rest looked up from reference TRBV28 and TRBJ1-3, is DVKVTQSSRYLVKRTGEKVFLECVQDMDHENMFWYRQDPGLGLRLIYFSYDVKMKEKGDIPEGYSVSREKKERFSLILESASTNQTSMYLCASSSGGYSGNTIYFGEGSWLTVV.

The CDR3 reads CASSQQMTGSLEKLFF. Here the CDR3 DNA reads TGCGCCAGCAGCCAGCAGATGACAGGGAGTCTTGAAAAACTGTTTTTT. The chain couples TRBV4-1 to TRBJ1-4; 7 bases agree with TRBD1. V trimming: 3 bases; J trimming: 7 bases; junction bases outside the gene matches: 11. The germline V gene has CDR1 MGHRA and CDR2 YSYEKL. The CDR3 length is 16 residues.

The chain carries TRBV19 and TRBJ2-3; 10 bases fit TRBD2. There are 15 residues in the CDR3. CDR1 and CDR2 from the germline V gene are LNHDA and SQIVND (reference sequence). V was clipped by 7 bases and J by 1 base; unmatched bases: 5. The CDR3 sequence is CASTLGLAGTDTQYF. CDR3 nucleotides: TGTGCCAGTACCCTCGGACTAGCGGGCACAGATACGCAGTATTTT.

The CDR3, as DNA: TGTGCCAGCAGCCAAGATCCAAGATTAACCGGGACTGTCCGCCGAGGCTACACCTTC. This translates into CASSQDPRLTGTVRRGYTF. The chain recombines TRBV3-1 (or the pseudogene TRBV3-2) with TRBJ1-2; the D gene is possibly TRBD1 (5 bases). The CDR3 runs 19 residues. The germline V gene has CDR1 LGHDT and CDR2 YNNKEL (reference sequence). The V end was cut by 0 bases, the J end by 8 bases, with 28 bases between.

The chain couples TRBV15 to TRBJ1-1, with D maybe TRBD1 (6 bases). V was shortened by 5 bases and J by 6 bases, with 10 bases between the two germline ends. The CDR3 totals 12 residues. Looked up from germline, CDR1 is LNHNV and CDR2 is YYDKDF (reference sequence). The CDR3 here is CATSQNRAEAFF. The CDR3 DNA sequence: TGTGCCACCAGCCAGAACAGGGCTGAAGCTTTCTTT.

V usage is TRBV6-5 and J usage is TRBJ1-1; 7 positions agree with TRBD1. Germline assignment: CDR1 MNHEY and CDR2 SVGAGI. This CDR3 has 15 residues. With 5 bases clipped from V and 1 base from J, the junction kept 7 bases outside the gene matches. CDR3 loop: CASSLQTGRNTEAFF. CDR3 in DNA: TGTGCCAGCAGTCTGCAGACAGGGAGGAACACTGAAGCTTTCTTT.

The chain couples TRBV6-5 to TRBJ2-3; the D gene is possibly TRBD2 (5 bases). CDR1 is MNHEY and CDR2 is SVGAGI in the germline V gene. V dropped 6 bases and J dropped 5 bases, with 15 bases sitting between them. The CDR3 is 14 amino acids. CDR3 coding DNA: TGTGCCAGCAGCCTTAGCGAAATGGGAGATACGCAGTATTTT. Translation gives CASSLSEMGDTQYF.

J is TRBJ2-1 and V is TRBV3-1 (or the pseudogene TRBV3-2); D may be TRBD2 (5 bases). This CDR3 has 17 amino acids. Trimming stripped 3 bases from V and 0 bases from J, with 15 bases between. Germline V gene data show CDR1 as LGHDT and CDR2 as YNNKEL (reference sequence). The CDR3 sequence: CASSHDSVGLSYNEQFF. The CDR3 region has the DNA TGTGCCAGCAGCCACGATAGCGTTGGGCTCTCCTACAATGAGCAGTTCTTC.

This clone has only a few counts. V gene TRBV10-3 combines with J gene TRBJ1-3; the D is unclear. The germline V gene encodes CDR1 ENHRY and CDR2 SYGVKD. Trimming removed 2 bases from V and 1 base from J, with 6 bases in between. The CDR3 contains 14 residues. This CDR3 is CAISEVTSGNTIYF. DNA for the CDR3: TGTGCCATCAGTGAGGTCACTTCTGGAAACACCATATATTTT.

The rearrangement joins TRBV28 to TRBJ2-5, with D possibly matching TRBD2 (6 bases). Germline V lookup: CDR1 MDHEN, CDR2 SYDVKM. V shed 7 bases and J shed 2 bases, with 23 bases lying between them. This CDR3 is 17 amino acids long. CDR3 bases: TGTGCCAGCAACCTTTGGGGGGACTTAAGGCGACAAGAGACCCAGTACTTC. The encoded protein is CASNLWGDLRRQETQYF.